This T cell receptor (beta chain) was obtained from a study of T cell changes during pregnancy in multiple sclerosis. TCRdb's table, derived via immunoSEQ multiplex PCR, lists solely in-frame clones and lacks some. In the table there are around 110,000 clones, about 90% of which are singletons. Sequencing used peripheral blood, obtained before pregnancy. This TCR was recovered from a female donor with multiple sclerosis, enrolled in a pregnancy study.

The CDR3 nucleotides read TGTGCCAGCTCACCGACAGGGGACGGCTACACCTTC. As protein: CASSPTGDGYTF. The J gene is TRBJ1-2, the V gene TRBV18, with 8 bases that match TRBD1. CDR1 is KGHSH and CDR2 is LQKENI in the germline V gene. The length of the CDR3 is 12 residues. Unmatched junction bases numbered 2, after V lost 3 bases and J lost 8 bases.